Each of the 9 T cell receptor beta chains below was sequenced from the same sample in a study of shared clonotypes between healthy human individuals. Generated by immunoSEQ multiplex PCR, the TCRdb table keeps only in-frame clones and is missing some. Of approximately 320,000 clones listed, over 75% were seen once; the top ten hold around 16%. The sequencing input was memory CD8+ T cells sorted from blood. Subset specified: CD45RO+ cells pooled with CCR7-negative TemRA cells. The source of these receptors is a young man in good health.

The chain employs TRBV6-5 and TRBJ1-1, with no clear D. Trimming pared 5 bases from V and 0 bases from J, leaving 7 bases between. The CDR3 spans 13 residues. CDR1 MNHEY and CDR2 SVGAGI come from the germline V gene. CDR3: CASSPLLNTEAFF. The CDR3 DNA follows: TGTGCCAGCAGTCCCTTGTTGAACACTGAAGCTTTCTTT.

This chain uses TRBV10-3 with TRBJ1-1; D is undetermined. CDR1 is ENHRY and CDR2 is SYGVKD in the germline V gene. This CDR3 region has 11 residues. V was pared by 8 bases and J by 3 bases, with 7 bases between. CDR3 in amino acids: CAIGGDTEAFF. The CDR3 bases are TGTGCCATCGGAGGAGACACTGAAGCTTTCTTT.

The chain joins TRBV4-1 to TRBJ1-5; D is uncertain. The CDR3 has 15 amino acids. The germline CDR1 and CDR2 sequences are MGHRA and YSYEKL. V lost 2 bases and J lost 0, with 8 bases in between. CDR3 sequence reads: CASSQTAGSNQPQHF. In nucleotides, the CDR3 is TGCGCCAGCAGCCAAACCGCAGGTAGCAATCAGCCCCAGCATTTT.

The gene calls are TRBV11-3 and TRBJ2-7, with 10 bases identical to TRBD1. Germline trimming cut 11 bases from V and 2 bases from J; bases unmatched to any gene: 3. Germline V lookup: CDR1 SGHNT, CDR2 YENEEA. The CDR3 contains 12 residues. CDR3: CAVGQGAYEQYF. The CDR3 DNA sequence: TGTGCCGTAGGACAGGGGGCCTACGAGCAGTACTTC.

V and J are TRBV5-4 and TRBJ1-3; D might be TRBD1 (5 bases). The CDR3 is 13 amino acids. V dropped 2 bases and J dropped 8 bases, with 11 bases sitting between them. Germline V gene sequence: CDR1 SGHNT, CDR2 YYREEE (reference sequence). In DNA form, the CDR3 reads TGTGCCAGCAGCTTAGGAGGGGAAGACACCATATATTTT. It is translated as CASSLGGEDTIYF. The variable domain in full, with the rest retrieved from reference TRBV5-4 and TRBJ1-3, is ETGVTQSPTHLIKTRGQQVTLRCSSQSGHNTVSWYQQALGQGPQFIFQYYREEENGRGNFPPRFSGLQFPNYSSELNVNALELDDSALYLCASSLGGEDTIYFGEGSWLTVV.

Concerning this clone itself: A much larger clonotype is one base distant, so this may be a read error. This sequence joins TRBV7-3 and TRBJ2-2, with unresolved D. V shed 0 bases and J shed 1 base, with 0 bases lying between them. Germline assignment: CDR1 SGHTA and CDR2 FQGTGA. The CDR3 is 13 residues long. The CDR3 DNA reads as TGTGCCAGCAGCTTAACGAACACCGGGGAGCTGTTTTTT. Its translation is CASSLTNTGELFF.

In its sample, this clone was seen once. The junction and the germline gene differ at one end; a read error may be behind it. This chain uses TRBV12-5 with TRBJ2-7; D is perhaps TRBD1 (6 bases). This CDR3 comprises 13 residues. Germline lookup yields CDR1 LGHNT and CDR2 FRNRAP. The CDR3 here is CASDQDSSSEQYF. CDR3 coding DNA: TGTGCTAGTGACCAGGACAGCTCCTCCGAGCAGTACTTC.

The chain joins TRBV2 to TRBJ1-2; 9 bases are shared with TRBD1. V shed 4 bases, J shed 5 bases, and the junction held 8 bases outside the gene matches. The CDR3 has 15 amino acids. Germline V lookup: CDR1 SNHLY, CDR2 FYNNEI. The CDR3 DNA sequence: TGTGCCAGCAGTGGTGATTTAGGGACAGGGTATGGCTACACCTTC. Protein sequence: CASSGDLGTGYGYTF.

This clone was seen repeatedly, ten times or more. The rearrangement joins TRBV5-1 to TRBJ2-7, with D possibly TRBD2 on 6 matching bases. The CDR3 runs 15 residues. Germline values: CDR1 SGHRS, CDR2 YFSETQ. Trimming stripped 4 bases from V and 0 bases from J, with 14 bases between. The CDR3 region has the DNA TGCGCCAGCAGCCCGGAGGGTCGAGGCTCCTACGAGCAGTACTTC. Translating gives CASSPEGRGSYEQYF.